This TCR beta chain originates from a study of OX40 agonist ivuxolimab in advanced cancers. The overall study: The dose of intravenous ivuxolimab that patients received every 2 weeks ranged from 0.01 to 10 mg/kg. The diagnoses of dose-escalation patients were hepatocellular carcinoma, melanoma, renal cell or head and neck cancer.

Study results and caveats: On average, CD8+ T cells showed a greater number of expanded clones than CD4+.

V trimming: 3 bases; J trimming: 9 bases; junction bases outside the gene matches: 10. The germline CDR1 and CDR2 sequences are SGDLS and YYNGEE. The CDR3 has 16 residues. Worth noting for this clone: Its antigen is not identified.

Repertoires were generated with immunoSEQ multiplex PCR, while TCRdb's copy carries only in-frame clones and drops some. The sample yields 90,000 to 120,000 clones, 85% to 95% seen once. This sequence joins TRBV9 and TRBJ2-1, with 12 bases lining up with TRBD2. The specimen comprised CD4+ or CD8+ T cells sorted from blood, sampled in a trial of the OX40 agonist ivuxolimab. The receptor's source is an adult with an advanced solid tumor such as melanoma, head and neck, liver or kidney cancer. The CDR3 sequence: CASSAQGGLAGGEQFF. CDR3 DNA: TGTGCCAGCAGCGCGCAAGGGGGACTAGCGGGTGGTGAGCAGTTCTTC.